Described below is a single T cell receptor (beta chain) sequence and its context. The antigen remains unidentified. The CDR3 totals 15 residues. Germline V CDR1 and CDR2: SEHNR, FQNEAQ (reference sequence). The V gene lost 3 bases and the J gene lost 0 bases, with 9 bases spanning the gap. Patients having uncontrolled infection, another autoimmune disease, pregnancy or lactation were not included. Used for diagnoses were clinical symptoms, serum thyroxine and TRAb, thyroid ultrasound and orbital computed tomography. Regions amplified from RNA transcripts were the TCR beta CDR3 regions. A first-round RT-PCR of the TCR CDR3 used the HTBI primer set. TCRdb redid the calling of the multiplex PCR reads with MiXCR, one entry per CDR3 protein. This table has 300,000 to 400,000 distinct CDR3 sequences, approximately 15% appearing once. This entry comes from a study of T cells in Graves' hyperthyroidism and ophthalmopathy. Notes on the study in general: Ophthalmopathy was distinguished from stable hyperthyroidism by 13 V-J signatures.

The sequenced material came from blood. The receptor's source is a woman aged 60-70 years with Graves' hyperthyroidism. The gene calls are TRBV7-9 and TRBJ2-1; D possibly corresponds to TRBD2 (5 bases). Written as DNA, the CDR3 is TGTGCCAGCAGCTTGCGGGCGGACTCCTACAATGAGCAGTTCTTC. Encoded protein: CASSLRADSYNEQFF.